This TCR beta chain was observed in a study of radiation and T cells in renal cell carcinoma. Sequenced by immunoSEQ multiplex PCR; TCRdb stores in-frame clones only, minus some. Of roughly 130,000 clones in the sample, 88% were seen once. Trimming cost V 5 bases and J 7 bases, with 23 bases left between them. Looked up from germline, CDR1 is SGHNT and CDR2 is YENEEA. The CDR3 runs to 16 residues. This sample's time point: blood 2 weeks post-SBRT. Specified treatment: 15 Gy SBRT to primary tumor, nephrectomy 4 weeks later. Blood was sampled at baseline, 2 weeks and 4 weeks after SBRT. This material consisted of blood, taken from a patient whose treatment included radiotherapy and nephrectomy. The receptor's source is a woman between 65 and 79 years old with renal cell carcinoma. The rearrangement uses TRBV11-3 and TRBJ1-2; TRBD1 might be the D (5 bases). CDR3 region: CASSRRRGGDLGGYTF. DNA of the CDR3: TGTGCCAGCAGCCGACGAAGGGGAGGGGATTTAGGTGGCTACACCTTC.